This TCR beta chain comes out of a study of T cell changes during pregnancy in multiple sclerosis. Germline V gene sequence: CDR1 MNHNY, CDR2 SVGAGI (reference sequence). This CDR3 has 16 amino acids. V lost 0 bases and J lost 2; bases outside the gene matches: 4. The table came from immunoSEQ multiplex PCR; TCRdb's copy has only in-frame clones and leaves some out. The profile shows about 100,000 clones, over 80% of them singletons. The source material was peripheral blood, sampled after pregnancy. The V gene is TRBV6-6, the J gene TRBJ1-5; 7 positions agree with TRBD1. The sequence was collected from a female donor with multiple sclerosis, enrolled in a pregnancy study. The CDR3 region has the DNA TGTGCCAGCAGTTACTCAAGGGGGCAAGGCAATCAGCCCCAGCATTTT. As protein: CASSYSRGQGNQPQHF.